The 3 T cell receptor beta chains below all came from one sample that was sequenced in a study of T cells in Graves' hyperthyroidism and ophthalmopathy. Regions amplified from RNA transcripts were the TCR beta CDR3 regions. A set of HTBI primers served as the primers for a first-round RT-PCR of the TCR CDR3. TCRdb re-called the multiplex PCR reads through MiXCR, storing one row per CDR3 protein. The sample has about 92,000 distinct CDR3 sequences, over 50% seen once. Source material: blood. All receptors derive from a woman in her thirties or forties with Graves' hyperthyroidism.

This clonotype was seen more than once but under ten times. A clone one base away is much larger, so this may be a read error. The chain carries TRBV5-1 and TRBJ2-5; 8 bases match TRBD1. Germline V lookup: CDR1 SGHRS, CDR2 YFSETQ. The CDR3 loop spans 14 amino acids. CDR3 protein: CATRGGQEQGTQYF. The CDR3 DNA is TGCGCCACACGAGGGGGACAGGAGCAAGGGACCCAGTACTTC. The full variable domain, with the rest looked up from reference TRBV5-1 and TRBJ2-5, is KAGVTQTPRYLIKTRGQQVTLSCSPISGHRSVSWYQQTPGQGLQFLFEYFSETQRNKGNFPGRFSGRQFSNSRSEMNVSTLELGDSALYLCATRGGQEQGTQYFGPGTRLLVL.

This clonotype came up a few times. The gene calls are TRBV14 and TRBJ2-7; D is uncertain. This CDR3 is 12 amino acids long. CDR1 and CDR2 from the germline V gene are SGHDN and FVKESK. Trimming removed 1 base at V and 8 bases at J, with 9 bases between. CDR3 coding DNA: TGTGCCAGCAGCCAAGGCAAAAGGAAGCAGTACTTC. Residues: CASSQGKRKQYF.

The chain employs TRBV29-1 and TRBJ2-7, with D unresolved. The CDR3 contains 12 residues. Germline CDR1 reads SQVTM; CDR2 reads ANQGSEA. CDR3 loop: CNVRQLNYEQYF. CDR3 coding DNA: TGCAACGTACGGCAGTTGAATTACGAGCAGTACTTC.